The 10 T cell receptor beta chains reported below all come from one sample, sequenced in a study of siplizumab effects on memory and regulatory T cells. Sequencing used immunoSEQ multiplex PCR; TCRdb keeps in-frame clones, though not all of them. This sample has 85,000 to 130,000 clones, with approximately 93% found just once. The sample consisted of Tregs sorted from blood. The source of these receptors is a human donor in good health.

The chain couples TRBV18 to TRBJ2-7, with D unclear. The CDR3 runs to 14 residues. With 2 bases removed from V and 3 bases from J, the gap between germline ends came to 11 bases. The germline CDR1 and CDR2 sequences are KGHSH and LQKENI. CDR3: CASSPKNSLYEQYF. The CDR3 nucleotides are TGTGCCAGCTCACCAAAAAACAGCCTCTACGAGCAGTACTTC.

The chain carries TRBV30 and TRBJ1-6, with D perhaps TRBD1 (5 bases). Germline CDR1 is GTSNPN and CDR2 is SVGIG (reference sequence). Between the trimmed V and J ends, which lost 4 bases and 7 bases, there was a span of 14 bases. This CDR3 spans 14 amino acids. CDR3 loop: CAWNKGRLNSPLHF. CDR3 DNA sequence: TGTGCCTGGAATAAGGGGAGGCTAAATTCACCCCTCCACTTT.

In DNA form, the CDR3 reads TGTGCTAGTGGTTTACCGAACACAGATACGCAGTATTTT. It is translated as CASGLPNTDTQYF. The chain uses TRBV12-5 and TRBJ2-3; D unclear. In germline, CDR1 is LGHNT, CDR2 FRNRAP. V gave up 3 bases and J gave up 2 bases, with 6 bases separating them. There are 13 residues in the CDR3.

V usage is TRBV6-5 and J usage is TRBJ1-5, with 10 bases identical to TRBD1. Germline CDR1 and CDR2: MNHEY and SVGAGI. There are 15 residues in the CDR3. The V gene end was trimmed by 4 bases and the J gene end by 9 bases; junction bases not matched to a gene: 9. CDR3 nucleotides: TGTGCCAGCAGTTTCCTTGGACAGGGGGTCGGGCCCCAGCATTTT. Translation gives CASSFLGQGVGPQHF.

The chain couples TRBV6-6 to TRBJ1-5; D is ambiguous. This CDR3 has 13 residues. Germline assignment: CDR1 MNHNY and CDR2 SVGAGI (reference sequence). V lost 0 bases to trimming and J lost 7 bases, with 7 bases between them. CDR3 DNA sequence: TGTGCCAGCAGTTACTCGGCCAGCCAGCCCCAGCATTTT. Translating it yields CASSYSASQPQHF.

The rearrangement links TRBV6-1 to TRBJ1-6, with no clear D. V lost 7 bases, J lost 7 bases, and 14 bases lay in between. The V gene's germline CDR1 is MNHNS and CDR2 SASEGT. The CDR3 is made up of 14 amino acids. This CDR3 is CASTVEGTNSPLHF. For the CDR3, the DNA is TGTGCCAGCACTGTGGAAGGTACGAATTCACCCCTCCACTTT.

Only one count was recorded for this clone. The V gene is TRBV18, the J gene TRBJ2-2, with 9 bases that match TRBD1. V lost 4 bases, J lost 3 bases, and 6 bases stayed unmatched. The CDR3 extends over 16 amino acids. Germline V gene lookup returns CDR1 KGHSH and CDR2 LQKENI. In nucleotides, the CDR3 is TGTGCCAGCTCACGACTTCGGGACAGGGACACCGGGGAGCTGTTTTTT. Translating it yields CASSRLRDRDTGELFF.

V gene TRBV15 combines with J gene TRBJ2-5; D is perhaps TRBD1 (6 bases). The CDR3 covers 14 residues. The germline V gene encodes CDR1 LNHNV and CDR2 YYDKDF (reference sequence). V lost 5 bases to trimming and J lost 1 base, with 11 bases between them. CDR3 residues: CATSFRTVQETQYF. DNA of the CDR3: TGTGCCACCAGCTTTCGGACAGTCCAAGAGACCCAGTACTTC. Drawing the rest from reference TRBV15 and TRBJ2-5, the complete variable domain is DAMVIQNPRYQVTQFGKPVTLSCSQTLNHNVMYWYQQKSSQAPKLLFHYYDKDFNNEADTPDNFQSRRPNTSFCFLDIRSPGLGDTAMYLCATSFRTVQETQYFGPGTRLLVL.

This chain connects TRBV30 to TRBJ2-7, with 9 bases matching TRBD1. Losses at the gene ends were 2 bases for V and 3 bases for J; bases not matched to a gene: 5. This CDR3 has 14 amino acids. Germline V CDR1 and CDR2: GTSNPN, SVGIG (reference sequence). CDR3 nucleotides: TGTGCCTGGAGTAACTGGGGACAGGGCTACGAGCAGTACTTC. Translation: CAWSNWGQGYEQYF.

The rearrangement joins TRBV5-1 to TRBJ1-2; 7 bases are a match to TRBD1. CDR3 length: 14 residues. Trimming cost V 4 bases and J 5 bases; bases outside gene matches: 8. The germline gives CDR1 SGHRS, CDR2 YFSETQ. CDR3 coding DNA: TGCGCCAGCAGCCCAATCCCGGGACAGTATGGCTACACCTTC. This encodes CASSPIPGQYGYTF.